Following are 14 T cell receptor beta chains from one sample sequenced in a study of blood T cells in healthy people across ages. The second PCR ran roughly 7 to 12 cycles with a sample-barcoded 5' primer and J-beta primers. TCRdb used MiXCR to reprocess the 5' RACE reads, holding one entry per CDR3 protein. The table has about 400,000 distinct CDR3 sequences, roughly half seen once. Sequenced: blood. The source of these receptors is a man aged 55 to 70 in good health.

CDR3 sequence: CASSSTSGGHNERYF. In nucleotides, the CDR3 is TGCGCCAGCAGCTCGACTAGCGGGGGACACAATGAGCGGTACTTC. This chain links TRBV5-1 with TRBJ2-5; 12 positions match TRBD2. CDR3 size: 15 residues. V dropped 3 bases and J dropped 13; count of bases not matched to a gene: 13. Germline V gene sequence: CDR1 SGHRS, CDR2 YFSETQ.

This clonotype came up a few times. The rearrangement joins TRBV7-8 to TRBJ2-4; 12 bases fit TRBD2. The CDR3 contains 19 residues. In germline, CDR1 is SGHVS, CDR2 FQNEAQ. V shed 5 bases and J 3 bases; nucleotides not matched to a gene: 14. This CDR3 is CASSTWTSGAQVDKNIQYF. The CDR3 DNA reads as TGTGCCAGCAGCACTTGGACTAGCGGGGCCCAAGTTGACAAAAACATTCAGTACTTC.

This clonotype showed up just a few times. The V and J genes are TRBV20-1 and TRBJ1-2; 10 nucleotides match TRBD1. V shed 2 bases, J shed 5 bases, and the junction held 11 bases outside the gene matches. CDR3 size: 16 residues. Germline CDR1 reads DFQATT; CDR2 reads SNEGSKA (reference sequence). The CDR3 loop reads CSARPLSTGGLYGYTF. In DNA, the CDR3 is TGCAGTGCTAGACCCCTCTCGACAGGGGGCTTGTATGGCTACACCTTC.

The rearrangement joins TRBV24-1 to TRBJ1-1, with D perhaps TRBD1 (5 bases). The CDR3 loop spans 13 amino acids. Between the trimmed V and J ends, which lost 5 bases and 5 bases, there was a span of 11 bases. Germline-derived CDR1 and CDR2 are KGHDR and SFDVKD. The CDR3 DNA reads TGTGCCACCAGTGGCTTAGGGGAAACTGAAGCTTTCTTT. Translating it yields CATSGLGETEAFF.

The CDR3 loop reads CSAPLTGRNEQFF. For the CDR3, the DNA is TGCAGTGCTCCCCTTACCGGGAGAAATGAGCAGTTCTTC. The chain is built from TRBV20-1 and TRBJ2-1; a possible D gene is TRBD2 (6 bases). Trimming removed 5 bases from V and 7 bases from J, with 15 bases in between. The CDR3 is 13 amino acids. CDR1 is DFQATT, CDR2 SNEGSKA, per germline (reference sequence).

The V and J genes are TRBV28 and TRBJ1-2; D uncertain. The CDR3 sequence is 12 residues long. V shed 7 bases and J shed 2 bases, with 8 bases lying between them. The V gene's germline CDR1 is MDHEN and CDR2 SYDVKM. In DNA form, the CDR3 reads TGTGCCAGCATGGGAACCAACTATGGCTACACCTTC. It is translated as CASMGTNYGYTF.

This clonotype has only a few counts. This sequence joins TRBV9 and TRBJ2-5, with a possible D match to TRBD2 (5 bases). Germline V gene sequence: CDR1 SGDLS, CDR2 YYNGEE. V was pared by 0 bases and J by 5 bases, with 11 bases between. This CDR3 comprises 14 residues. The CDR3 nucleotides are TGTGCCAGCAGCGTAGTGGCAGGCGGGGAGACCCAGTACTTC. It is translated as CASSVVAGGETQYF.

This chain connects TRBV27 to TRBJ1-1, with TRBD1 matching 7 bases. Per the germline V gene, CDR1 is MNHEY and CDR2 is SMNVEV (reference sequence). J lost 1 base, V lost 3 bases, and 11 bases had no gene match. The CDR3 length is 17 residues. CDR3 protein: CASSFPEEGGRNTEAFF. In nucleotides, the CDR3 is TGTGCCAGCAGTTTCCCGGAAGAAGGGGGCAGGAACACTGAAGCTTTCTTT.

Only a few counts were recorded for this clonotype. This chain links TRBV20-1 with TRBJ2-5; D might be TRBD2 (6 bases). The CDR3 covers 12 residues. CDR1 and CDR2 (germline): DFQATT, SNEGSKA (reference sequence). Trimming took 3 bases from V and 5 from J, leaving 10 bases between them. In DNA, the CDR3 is TGCAGTGCTAGGACTAGTCGGGAGACCCAGTACTTC. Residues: CSARTSRETQYF.

The CDR3 nucleotides read TGCGCCAGCAGCTTGGCCCTGGGGGGCGTGGACGAGCAGTACTTC. Encoded protein: CASSLALGGVDEQYF. J is TRBJ2-7 and V is TRBV5-1; D may match TRBD1 or TRBD2 (6 bases each). Germline CDR1 and CDR2: SGHRS and YFSETQ. V lost 0 bases and J lost 5, with 15 bases in between. This CDR3 contains 15 residues. The entire variable domain, with the rest obtained from reference TRBV5-1 and TRBJ2-7, is as follows: KAGVTQTPRYLIKTRGQQVTLSCSPISGHRSVSWYQQTPGQGLQFLFEYFSETQRNKGNFPGRFSGRQFSNSRSEMNVSTLELGDSALYLCASSLALGGVDEQYFGPGTRLTVT.

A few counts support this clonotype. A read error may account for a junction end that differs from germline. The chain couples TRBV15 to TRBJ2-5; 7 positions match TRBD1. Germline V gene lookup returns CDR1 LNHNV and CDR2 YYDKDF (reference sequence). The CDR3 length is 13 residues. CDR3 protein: CASSTGDGGTQYF. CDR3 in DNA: TGTGCCTCCAGTACAGGGGACGGTGGGACCCAGTACTTC.

The CDR3 protein is CSAPGVRLSGQFF. CDR3 bases: TGCAGTGCTCCCGGTGTCAGACTTTCTGGGCAGTTCTTC. The V call is TRBV20-1, the J call TRBJ2-1; D is unclear. The V end lost 5 bases, the J end lost 12 bases, and 20 bases lay between the germline ends. The CDR3 consists of 13 residues. CDR1 DFQATT and CDR2 SNEGSKA come from the germline V gene (reference sequence).

DNA for the CDR3: TGCAGTGCTATCTTGGTCACTGAAGCTTTCTTT. This encodes CSAILVTEAFF. The V gene is TRBV20-1, the J gene TRBJ1-1; D ambiguous. CDR1 is DFQATT, CDR2 SNEGSKA, per germline (reference sequence). The ends were cut back, 4 bases at V and 4 bases at J, with 7 bases in the middle. This CDR3 has 11 residues.

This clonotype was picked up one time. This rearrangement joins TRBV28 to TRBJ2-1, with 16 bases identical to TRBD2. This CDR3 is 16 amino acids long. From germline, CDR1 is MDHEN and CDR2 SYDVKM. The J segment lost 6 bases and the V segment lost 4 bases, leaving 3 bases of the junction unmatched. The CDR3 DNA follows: TGTGCCAGCAGTTCCGGGACTAGCGGGAGGGGCAATGAGCAGTTCTTC. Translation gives CASSSGTSGRGNEQFF.